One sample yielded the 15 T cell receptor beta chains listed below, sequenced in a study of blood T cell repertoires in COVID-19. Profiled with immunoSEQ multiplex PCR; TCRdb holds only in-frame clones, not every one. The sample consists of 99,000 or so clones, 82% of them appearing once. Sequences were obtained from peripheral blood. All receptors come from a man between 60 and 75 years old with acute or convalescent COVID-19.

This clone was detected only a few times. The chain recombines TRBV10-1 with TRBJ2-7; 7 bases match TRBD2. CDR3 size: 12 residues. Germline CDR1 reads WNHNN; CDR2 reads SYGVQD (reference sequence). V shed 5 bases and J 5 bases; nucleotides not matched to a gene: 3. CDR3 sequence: CASSRTSDEQYF. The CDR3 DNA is TGCGCCAGCAGTAGAACTAGCGACGAGCAGTACTTC.

CDR3 region: CASSSLTGTPGFDTQYF. DNA of the CDR3: TGTGCCAGCAGCTCCCTCACCGGGACTCCGGGCTTCGATACGCAGTATTTT. The chain joins TRBV7-3 to TRBJ2-3; TRBD2 might be the D (6 bases). Trimming took off 4 bases at V and 6 bases at J, with 23 bases between the two ends. CDR3 length: 17 residues. Germline V CDR1 and CDR2: SGHTA, FQGTGA.

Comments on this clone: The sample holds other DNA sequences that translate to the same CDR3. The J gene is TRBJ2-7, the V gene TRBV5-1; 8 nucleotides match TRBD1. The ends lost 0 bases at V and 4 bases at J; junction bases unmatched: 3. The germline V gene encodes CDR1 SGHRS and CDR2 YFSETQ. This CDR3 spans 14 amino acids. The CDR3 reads CASSLAGGEYEQYF. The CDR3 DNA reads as TGCGCCAGCAGCTTGGCAGGGGGCGAATACGAGCAGTACTTC.

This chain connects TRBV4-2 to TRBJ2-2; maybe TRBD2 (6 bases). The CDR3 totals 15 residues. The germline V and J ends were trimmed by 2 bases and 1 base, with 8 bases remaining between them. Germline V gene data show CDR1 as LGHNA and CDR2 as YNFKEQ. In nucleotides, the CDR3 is TGTGCCAGCAGCCAAACGGAGGGGAACACCGGGGAGCTGTTTTTT. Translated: CASSQTEGNTGELFF.

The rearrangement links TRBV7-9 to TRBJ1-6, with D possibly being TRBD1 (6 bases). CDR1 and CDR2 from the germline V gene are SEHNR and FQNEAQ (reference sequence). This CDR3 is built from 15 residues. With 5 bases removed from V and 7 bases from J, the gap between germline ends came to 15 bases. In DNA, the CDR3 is TGTGCCAGCAGCCCACTACAGGGTACAAATTCACCCCTCCACTTT. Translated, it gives CASSPLQGTNSPLHF. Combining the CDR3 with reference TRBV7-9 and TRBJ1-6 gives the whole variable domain DTGVSQNPRHKITKRGQNVTFRCDPISEHNRLYWYRQTLGQGPEFLTYFQNEAQLEKSRLLSDRFSAERPKGSFSTLEIQRTEQGDSAMYLCASSPLQGTNSPLHFGNGTRLTVT.

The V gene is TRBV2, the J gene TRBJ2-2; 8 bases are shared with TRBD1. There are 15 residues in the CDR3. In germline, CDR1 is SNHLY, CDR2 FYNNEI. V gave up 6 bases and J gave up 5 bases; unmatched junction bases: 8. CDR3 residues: CASRADRVGTGELFF. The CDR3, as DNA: TGTGCCAGCAGAGCGGACAGGGTGGGAACCGGGGAGCTGTTTTTT.

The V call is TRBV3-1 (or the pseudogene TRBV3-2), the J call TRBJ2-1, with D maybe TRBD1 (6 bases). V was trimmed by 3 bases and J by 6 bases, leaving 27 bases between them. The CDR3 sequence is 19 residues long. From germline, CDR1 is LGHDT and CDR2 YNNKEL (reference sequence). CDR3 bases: TGTGCCAGCAGCCAGCCGACCCCCGCCGGGACAACTCTATCCAATGAGCAGTTCTTC. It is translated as CASSQPTPAGTTLSNEQFF.

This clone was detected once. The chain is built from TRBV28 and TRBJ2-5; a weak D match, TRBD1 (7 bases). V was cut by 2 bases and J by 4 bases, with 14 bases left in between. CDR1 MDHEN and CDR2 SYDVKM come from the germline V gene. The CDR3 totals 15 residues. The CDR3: CASSLAQGEVETQYF. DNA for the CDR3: TGTGCCAGCAGTTTAGCGCAGGGGGAGGTAGAGACCCAGTACTTC. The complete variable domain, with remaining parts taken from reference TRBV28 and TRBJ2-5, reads DVKVTQSSRYLVKRTGEKVFLECVQDMDHENMFWYRQDPGLGLRLIYFSYDVKMKEKGDIPEGYSVSREKKERFSLILESASTNQTSMYLCASSLAQGEVETQYFGPGTRLLVL.

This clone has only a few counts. CDR3 DNA: TGTGCCAGTAGTCCCGACAGGGGAGGTACAGATACGCAGTATTTT. Protein product: CASSPDRGGTDTQYF. J is TRBJ2-3 and V is TRBV19; TRBD1 agrees at 8 bases. The CDR3 has 15 residues. The V and J ends lost 5 bases and 3 bases, in that order; junction bases with no gene match: 7. Germline V gives CDR1 LNHDA, CDR2 SQIVND (reference sequence).

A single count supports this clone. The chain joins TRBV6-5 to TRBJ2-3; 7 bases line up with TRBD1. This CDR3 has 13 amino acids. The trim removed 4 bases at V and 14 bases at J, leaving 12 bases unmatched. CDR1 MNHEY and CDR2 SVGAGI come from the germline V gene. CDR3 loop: CASSFLQGIPPYF. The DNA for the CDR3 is TGTGCCAGCAGTTTCCTACAGGGGATCCCCCCGTATTTT.

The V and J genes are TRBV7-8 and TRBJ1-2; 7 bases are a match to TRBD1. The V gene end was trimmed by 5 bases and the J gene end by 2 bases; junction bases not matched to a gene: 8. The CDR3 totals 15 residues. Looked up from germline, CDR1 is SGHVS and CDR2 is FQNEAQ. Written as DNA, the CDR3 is TGTGCCAGCAGCGAAAACAGGGGATCAAACTATGGCTACACCTTC. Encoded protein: CASSENRGSNYGYTF.

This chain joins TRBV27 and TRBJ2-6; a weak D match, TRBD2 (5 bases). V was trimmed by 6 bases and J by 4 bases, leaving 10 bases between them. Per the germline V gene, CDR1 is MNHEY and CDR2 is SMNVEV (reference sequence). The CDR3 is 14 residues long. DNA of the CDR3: TGTGCCAGCAGGAGGACTTCAGGGGCCAACGTCCTGACTTTC. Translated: CASRRTSGANVLTF. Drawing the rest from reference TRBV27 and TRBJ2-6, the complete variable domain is EAQVTQNPRYLITVTGKKLTVTCSQNMNHEYMSWYRQDPGLGLRQIYYSMNVEVTDKGDVPEGYKVSRKEKRNFPLILESPSPNQTSLYFCASRRTSGANVLTFGAGSRLTVL.

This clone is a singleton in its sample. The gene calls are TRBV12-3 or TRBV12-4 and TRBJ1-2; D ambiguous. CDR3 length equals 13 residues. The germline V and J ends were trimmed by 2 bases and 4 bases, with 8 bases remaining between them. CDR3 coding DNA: TGTGCCAGCAGTTTAACCGGGTCCTATGGCTACACCTTC. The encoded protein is CASSLTGSYGYTF.

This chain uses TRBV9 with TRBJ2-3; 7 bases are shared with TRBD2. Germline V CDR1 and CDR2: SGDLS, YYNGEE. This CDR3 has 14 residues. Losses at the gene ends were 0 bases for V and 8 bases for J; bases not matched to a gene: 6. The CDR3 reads CASSVEASGRTQYF. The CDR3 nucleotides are TGTGCCAGCAGCGTAGAGGCTAGCGGACGTACGCAGTATTTT.

As DNA, the CDR3 is TGTGCCAGCAGCGTAGATCTGGGACAGCTCTACGAGCAGTACTTC. It is translated as CASSVDLGQLYEQYF. The V gene is TRBV9, the J gene TRBJ2-7; 7 bases fit TRBD1. The CDR3 has 15 residues. CDR1 and CDR2 from the germline V gene are SGDLS and YYNGEE. J was trimmed by 3 bases and V by 0 bases; bases with no gene match: 6.